The sample holds a few counts of the clone carrying this T cell receptor (beta chain). This specimen comes from a study of T-cell memory formation after mild COVID-19. Germline assignment: CDR1 MNHEY and CDR2 SMNVEV (reference sequence). The junction had 4 bases not matched to a gene; V was cut back by 2 bases and J by 6 bases. The CDR3 is 15 residues long. TCRdb re-derived calls from the 5' RACE reads in MiXCR, one entry per CDR3 protein. The sample shows a few hundred thousand distinct CDR3 sequences, 20% to 25% of them seen only once. The receptor was derived from an adult woman who had mild COVID-19 (a few samples of this study predate the infection). Cell type and time point are not known. The V call is TRBV27, the J call TRBJ2-2, with TRBD1 matching over 9 bases. Sample: PBMCs or a T cell subset sorted from them (not recorded which). For the CDR3, the DNA is TGTGCCAGCAGTTTACAGGACAGGGGTGCCGGGGAGCTGTTTTTT. Amino acid sequence: CASSLQDRGAGELFF.